This entry lists 5 T cell receptor beta chains sequenced from one sample in a study of blood T cells in healthy people across ages. Sample-barcoded 5' priming and a J-beta primer mix drove a second PCR of roughly 6 to 12 cycles. TCRdb re-called the 5' RACE reads with MiXCR, one entry per CDR3 protein. Seen here are 870,000 or so distinct CDR3 sequences, 25% to 35% observed once, and the top ten hold around 15%. The specimen sequenced was blood. These receptor sequences come from a woman older than 75 in good health.

The chain uses TRBV6-1 and TRBJ1-1; D remains ambiguous. The germline V and J ends were trimmed by 3 bases and 0 bases, with 5 bases remaining between them. This CDR3 has 13 residues. CDR1 and CDR2 from the germline V gene are MNHNS and SASEGT. For the CDR3, the DNA is TGTGCCAGCAGTGACAGCCTGAACACTGAAGCTTTCTTT. Residues: CASSDSLNTEAFF.

This clonotype was found a few times. This rearrangement joins TRBV21-1 to TRBJ1-2. TRBV21-1 is classified as a pseudogene. This CDR3 contains 18 residues. Here the CDR3 reads CASSKEESCSRLNYGYTF. The CDR3 bases are TGTGCCAGCAGCAAAGAGGAGTCGTGTAGCCGCCTTAACTATGGCTACACCTTC.

This clonotype was counted at least ten times. The gene calls are TRBV5-5 and TRBJ1-4, with D maybe TRBD1 (5 bases). Germline CDR1 reads SGHKS; CDR2 reads YYEKEE (reference sequence). The V and J ends lost 4 bases and 7 bases respectively, with 17 bases between them. The CDR3 has 15 residues. CDR3 amino acids: CASSLQVGRAEKLFF. The CDR3 DNA sequence: TGTGCCAGCAGCCTGCAGGTCGGCAGGGCTGAAAAACTGTTTTTT.

Many counts were recorded for this clonotype. The chain carries TRBV6-6 and TRBJ2-3; D not resolved. Trimming shortened V by 0 bases and J by 4 bases, and 11 bases separated the two germline ends. Germline-derived CDR1 and CDR2 are MNHNY and SVGAGI (reference sequence). The CDR3 runs 15 residues. As DNA, the CDR3 is TGTGCCAGCAGTTACTCGAATGGTCACGCAGATACGCAGTATTTT. Translated, it gives CASSYSNGHADTQYF.

This clonotype has only one observation. The rearrangement uses TRBV7-2 and TRBJ2-3, with a tentative D call TRBD2 (5 bases). The germline V gene has CDR1 SGHTA and CDR2 FQGNSA. The CDR3 extends over 15 amino acids. The V end was cut by 3 bases, the J end by 4 bases, with 14 bases between. The CDR3 region is CASSFLSSSSDTQYF. The CDR3 bases are TGTGCCAGCAGCTTTCTATCTTCTAGCTCAGATACGCAGTATTTT.